The sequence of this T cell receptor beta chain was determined in a study of T cells in Graves' hyperthyroidism and ophthalmopathy. Study overall: Staff took peripheral blood when the initial diagnosis was made, before any treatment began.

Study-wide points: Researchers report that a 13 V-J model separated ophthalmopathy from stable hyperthyroidism. Blood shared most expanded thyroid clonotypes above 0.001.

Uncontrolled infection, other autoimmune disease, pregnancy or lactation excluded patients. Concerning this clonotype: Its antigen remains unidentified.

Researchers amplified the TCR beta CDR3 regions from RNA transcripts. Primed by the HTBI set, a first-round RT-PCR was run on the TCR CDR3. TCRdb re-called the multiplex PCR reads through MiXCR, storing one row per CDR3 protein. The sample contains hundreds of thousands of distinct CDR3 sequences, around a quarter of which appear only once. The CDR3 is 15 residues long. In germline, CDR1 is SGHTA, CDR2 FQGNSA. V lost 6 bases and J lost 0, with 9 bases in between. Sample: blood. The receptor's source is a woman aged 30 to 39 with Graves' ophthalmopathy. The rearrangement uses TRBV7-2 and TRBJ2-6; no clear D. CDR3 loop: CASRQGPSGANVLTF. The CDR3, as DNA: TGTGCCAGCAGGCAAGGGCCCTCTGGGGCCAACGTCCTGACTTTC. The variable domain in full, with the rest retrieved from reference TRBV7-2 and TRBJ2-6, is GAGVSQSPSNKVTEKGKDVELRCDPISGHTALYWYRQSLGQGLEFLIYFQGNSAPDKSGLPSDRFSAERTGGSVSTLTIQRTQQEDSAVYLCASRQGPSGANVLTFGAGSRLTVL.